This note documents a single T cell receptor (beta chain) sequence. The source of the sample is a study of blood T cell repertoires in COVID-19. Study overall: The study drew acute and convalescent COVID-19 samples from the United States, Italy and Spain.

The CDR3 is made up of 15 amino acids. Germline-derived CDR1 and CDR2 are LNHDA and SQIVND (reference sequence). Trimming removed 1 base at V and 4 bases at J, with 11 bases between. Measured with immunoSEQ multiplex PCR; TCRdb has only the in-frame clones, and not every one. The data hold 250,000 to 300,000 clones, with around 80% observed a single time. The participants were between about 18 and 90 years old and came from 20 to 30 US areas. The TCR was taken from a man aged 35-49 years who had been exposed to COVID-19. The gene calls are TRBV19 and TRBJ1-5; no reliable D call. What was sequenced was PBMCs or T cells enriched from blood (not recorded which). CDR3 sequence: CASSIVGRINQPQHF. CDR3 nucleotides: TGTGCCAGTAGTATAGTGGGCAGGATAAATCAGCCCCAGCATTTT.